This T cell receptor (beta chain) originates from a study of shared clonotypes between healthy human individuals. Naive CD8 cells, CD45RO-negative and positively selected for CCR7, excluded terminally differentiated effector memory CD45RA+ cells. Assay: immunoSEQ multiplex PCR; the TCRdb copy retains only in-frame clones and omits some. In the table there are a few million clones, about 94% of which are singletons. The CDR3 consists of 14 residues. Trimming cost V 8 bases and J 0 bases; bases outside gene matches: 6. Germline V gives CDR1 SNHLY, CDR2 FYNNEI. V and J are TRBV2 and TRBJ1-2; TRBD1 aligns across 7 bases. This clonotype was sampled from a man between 18 and 35 years old in good health. Some clones in this sample may be carry-over from other donors' samples. The sequencing sample was made of naive CD8+ T cells from PBMCs. The CDR3 region is CASYRDRANYGYTF. The CDR3, as DNA: TGTGCCAGCTACCGGGACAGAGCTAACTATGGCTACACCTTC.